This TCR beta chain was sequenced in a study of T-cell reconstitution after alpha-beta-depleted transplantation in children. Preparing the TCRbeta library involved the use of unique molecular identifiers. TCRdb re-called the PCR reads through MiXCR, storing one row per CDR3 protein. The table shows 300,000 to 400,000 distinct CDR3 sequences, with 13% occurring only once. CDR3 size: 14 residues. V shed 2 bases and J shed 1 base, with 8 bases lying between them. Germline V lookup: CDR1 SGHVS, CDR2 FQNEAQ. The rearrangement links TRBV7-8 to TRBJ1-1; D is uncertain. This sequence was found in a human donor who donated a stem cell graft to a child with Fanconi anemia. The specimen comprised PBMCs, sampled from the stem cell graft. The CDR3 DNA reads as TGTGCCAGCAGCTTATATCCTCAGAACACTGAAGCTTTCTTT. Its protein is CASSLYPQNTEAFF.